Listed below are T cell receptor beta chains from one sample, sequenced in a study of T cell responses to AZD1222 COVID-19 vaccine. Only in-frame clones appear in the TCRdb table, and some are missing; sequencing was by immunoSEQ multiplex PCR. The table includes 150,000 to 200,000 clones, approximately 93% detected once. The source was peripheral blood, collected on day 0 of AZD1222 vaccination. Source of these receptors: an adult in good health. The conserved cysteine and the conserved F or W are not part of the CDR3 here.

j_call,v_call,cdr3_aa
TRBJ2-7,TRBV19,ASQESVGRNHYEQY
TRBJ2-1,TRBV6-5,ASSLTGDEQF
TRBJ1-5,TRBV18,ASSLDREQPQH
TRBJ1-3,TRBV9,ASSVDGGISGNTIY
TRBJ1-1,TRBV11-2,ASSSPAGRVNTEAF
TRBJ1-5,TRBV7-4,ASSFCLPHRGPLGNQPQH
TRBJ1-1,TRBV4-1,ASSHAQRLTEAF
TRBJ2-1,TRBV6-5,ASHTGLAGYNEQF
TRBJ1-1,TRBV3-1/TRBV3-2,ASSQVVSTEAF
TRBJ2-7,TRBV19,ASSIESTNEQY
TRBJ1-2,TRBV25-1,ASSERVDRGYT
TRBJ1-5,TRBV7-2,ASSLVADQPQH
TRBJ1-1,TRBV14,ASSPFTGGGNTEAF